What follows are 20 T cell receptor beta chains derived from one specimen sequenced in a study of T cells in lung cancer brain metastases. Measured with immunoSEQ multiplex PCR; TCRdb has only the in-frame clones, and not every one. This table holds under 2,500 clones, 85% to 95% found once. Sequencing used tumor tissue from the primary lung tumor. These receptors were collected from a woman younger than 45 with non-small cell lung cancer.

The V gene is TRBV4-3, the J gene TRBJ2-7, with D hard to call. CDR3 length: 12 residues. The V gene's germline CDR1 is LGHNA and CDR2 YSLEER. Trimming cost V 3 bases and J 12 bases, with 15 bases left between them. CDR3 DNA: TGCGCCAGCAGCCATGACCTAGGGCAACTGTACTTC. The encoded protein is CASSHDLGQLYF.

The genes are TRBV29-1 and TRBJ2-1; D ambiguous. The germline CDR1 and CDR2 sequences are SQVTM and ANQGSEA. V lost 2 bases, J lost 1 base, and 0 bases lay in between. The CDR3 length is 11 residues. CDR3: CSVESYNEQFF. The CDR3 nucleotides read TGCAGCGTTGAATCCTACAATGAGCAGTTCTTC.

A few counts support this clone. The chain has TRBV30 and TRBJ2-7, with TRBD1 matching 7 bases. The trim removed 0 bases at V and 5 bases at J, leaving 7 bases unmatched. The CDR3 extends over 14 amino acids. Germline V gene lookup returns CDR1 GTSNPN and CDR2 SVGIG (reference sequence). Written as DNA, the CDR3 is TGTGCCTGGAGTGTACAGGGGCTACGCAACGAGCAGTACTTC. Amino acid sequence: CAWSVQGLRNEQYF.

The chain employs TRBV6-1 and TRBJ2-7; D possibly matches TRBD1 or TRBD2 (5 bases each). The CDR3 is made up of 13 amino acids. CDR1 is MNHNS and CDR2 is SASEGT in the germline V gene. Between the trimmed V and J ends, which lost 7 bases and 7 bases, there was a span of 17 bases. In DNA, the CDR3 is TGTGCCAGCATGCGAGTCTCCAGGGAGGAGCAGTACTTC. The encoded protein is CASMRVSREEQYF.

V gene TRBV18 combines with J gene TRBJ2-7; D ambiguous. CDR3 size: 11 residues. Germline values: CDR1 KGHSH, CDR2 LQKENI. Trimming pared 5 bases from V and 0 bases from J, leaving 2 bases between. The CDR3 is CASSSSYEQYF. Written as DNA, the CDR3 is TGTGCCAGCTCATCCTCCTACGAGCAGTACTTC.

V and J are TRBV18 and TRBJ2-1; 12 nucleotides agree with TRBD2. The CDR3 is 18 residues long. Germline CDR1 is KGHSH and CDR2 is LQKENI. V dropped 6 bases and J dropped 5; count of bases not matched to a gene: 14. DNA of the CDR3: TGTGCCAGCTCCCTGTTAGGACTAGCGGGAAGGAATGACAATGAGCAGTTCTTC. Its protein product is CASSLLGLAGRNDNEQFF.

This chain's CDR3 is CASSQVPGTSEQYF. The CDR3 bases are TGTGCCAGCAGCCAAGTACCGGGGACCTCCGAGCAGTACTTC. The chain employs TRBV4-2 and TRBJ2-7, with D possibly being TRBD1 or TRBD2 (5 bases each). The CDR3 runs to 14 residues. Germline lookup yields CDR1 LGHNA and CDR2 YNFKEQ. Deletions cut 1 base from V and 6 bases from J, with 13 bases between.

This clone was counted a single time. The V call is TRBV30, the J call TRBJ1-2; 9 bases match TRBD1. The germline CDR1 and CDR2 sequences are GTSNPN and SVGIG (reference sequence). V was clipped by 0 bases and J by 3 bases; unmatched bases: 5. The CDR3 totals 15 residues. The CDR3 bases are TGTGCCTGGAGTGTACAGGGGGCGGCTTACTATGGCTACACCTTC. Translation gives CAWSVQGAAYYGYTF.

This chain joins TRBV19 and TRBJ1-5, with TRBD1 identical over 8 bases. Germline lookup yields CDR1 LNHDA and CDR2 SQIVND (reference sequence). The CDR3 contains 17 residues. After removal of 5 bases from V and 1 base from J, the junction contained 10 bases not matched to a gene. In DNA form, the CDR3 reads TGTGCCAGTAGTTCCGACAGGGGAGGACTAAGCAATCAGCCCCAGCATTTT. As protein: CASSSDRGGLSNQPQHF.

The V and J genes are TRBV5-1 and TRBJ1-2; TRBD1 aligns across 7 bases. This CDR3 spans 16 amino acids. Germline loops: CDR1 SGHRS, CDR2 YFSETQ. J gave up 6 bases and V 3 bases, and 14 bases lay outside the gene matches. The CDR3 loop is CASSYKDTGESDGYTF. CDR3 nucleotides: TGCGCCAGCAGCTATAAAGACACAGGGGAGTCGGATGGCTACACCTTC.

This chain links TRBV13 with TRBJ1-2; D is possibly TRBD1 (6 bases). Trimming pared 5 bases from V and 6 bases from J, leaving 13 bases between. The CDR3 has 13 residues. Germline V CDR1 and CDR2: PRHDT, FYEKMQ (reference sequence). In nucleotides, the CDR3 is TGTGCCAGCAGCCCTCCGGGGGGCAATGGCTACACCTTC. Amino acids: CASSPPGGNGYTF.

The V call is TRBV19, the J call TRBJ2-7; TRBD2 agrees at 8 bases. The CDR3 length is 14 residues. Per the germline V gene, CDR1 is LNHDA and CDR2 is SQIVND (reference sequence). V dropped 6 bases and J dropped 3; count of bases not matched to a gene: 7. The CDR3 nucleotides are TGTGCCAGTAGCAGTAGCGGGGTATTCTACGAGCAGTACTTC. Its translation: CASSSSGVFYEQYF.

The genes are TRBV4-1 and TRBJ2-1; no clear D. The CDR3 loop spans 17 amino acids. Germline CDR1 reads MGHRA; CDR2 reads YSYEKL. Trimming stripped 0 bases from V and 5 bases from J, with 17 bases between. CDR3 nucleotides: TGCGCCAGCAGCCAAGACTCCGGTCGGGTTTATGACAATGAGCAGTTCTTC. Translating it yields CASSQDSGRVYDNEQFF.

The chain recombines TRBV28 with TRBJ2-7; TRBD2 matches 11 bases. Unmatched junction bases numbered 8, after V lost 6 bases and J lost 7 bases. The CDR3 spans 14 residues. Germline V gives CDR1 MDHEN, CDR2 SYDVKM. CDR3 loop: CASRNSGRAWEQYF. CDR3 nucleotide sequence: TGTGCCAGCAGAAATAGCGGGAGGGCCTGGGAGCAGTACTTC.

The chain employs TRBV4-1 and TRBJ1-5; D might be TRBD1 (5 bases). Trimming left V 4 bases short and J 6 bases short, with 16 bases between. From germline, CDR1 is MGHRA and CDR2 YSYEKL. The CDR3 runs to 15 residues. The CDR3 DNA is TGCGCCAGCAGCCTCGCCAGGGTAGAGGGTCAGCCCCAGCATTTT. It codes for CASSLARVEGQPQHF.

The V and J genes are TRBV18 and TRBJ2-1; D uncertain. V gave up 6 bases and J gave up 4 bases, with 4 bases separating them. This CDR3 region has 11 residues. Germline assignment: CDR1 KGHSH and CDR2 LQKENI. The CDR3 region is CASSSYNEQFF. The CDR3 DNA is TGTGCCAGCTCCTCTTACAATGAGCAGTTCTTC.

The V and J genes are TRBV14 and TRBJ1-2, with 10 nucleotides matching TRBD1. V lost 1 base to trimming and J lost 4 bases; unmatched junction nucleotides: 3. This CDR3 has 15 amino acids. The germline CDR1 and CDR2 sequences are SGHDN and FVKESK. The CDR3 loop is CASSQGDRGLYGYTF. DNA for the CDR3: TGTGCCAGCAGCCAAGGGGACAGGGGCCTCTATGGCTACACCTTC.

The chain is built from TRBV5-4 and TRBJ2-5, with 8 positions matching TRBD2. The CDR3 length is 17 residues. Looked up from germline, CDR1 is SGHNT and CDR2 is YYREEE (reference sequence). Trimming removed 3 bases from V and 3 bases from J; junction bases left unmatched: 13. The CDR3 protein is CASSWRMGEAGEETQYF. The CDR3 nucleotides are TGTGCCAGCAGCTGGCGCATGGGGGAAGCGGGAGAAGAGACCCAGTACTTC.

The chain is built from TRBV7-9 and TRBJ2-1; D is perhaps TRBD2 (6 bases). The CDR3 extends over 13 amino acids. V was clipped by 0 bases and J by 8 bases, with 8 bases between them. Germline V gene sequence: CDR1 SEHNR, CDR2 FQNEAQ (reference sequence). The CDR3 DNA is TGTGCCAGCAGCTTAGCGTGGGGGGATGAGCAGTTCTTC. Its translation: CASSLAWGDEQFF. Full variable domain (missing parts from reference TRBV7-9 and TRBJ2-1): DTGVSQNPRHKITKRGQNVTFRCDPISEHNRLYWYRQTLGQGPEFLTYFQNEAQLEKSRLLSDRFSAERPKGSFSTLEIQRTEQGDSAMYLCASSLAWGDEQFFGPGTRLTVL.

The CDR3 reads CASQGQGKVYNEQFF. Written as DNA, the CDR3 is TGTGCCAGCCAGGGACAGGGAAAAGTCTACAATGAGCAGTTCTTC. The V gene is TRBV6-5, the J gene TRBJ2-1, with TRBD1 matching 9 bases. This CDR3 comprises 15 residues. Germline V gene sequence: CDR1 MNHEY, CDR2 SVGAGI. After removal of 8 bases from V and 3 bases from J, the junction contained 8 bases not matched to a gene.